A selection of T cell receptor beta chains follows, all from one sample in a study of radiation and T cells in renal cell carcinoma. Method: immunoSEQ multiplex PCR; TCRdb's copy keeps in-frame clones and lacks some. Altogether some 110,000 clones are present, around 84% being singletons, with the ten largest covering around 2.8%. Specimen: blood, collected from a patient whose treatment included radiotherapy and nephrectomy. The receptors were sampled from a woman aged 60-70 years with renal cell carcinoma. Both conserved end residues are part of each CDR3. A D gene is named only where the DNA matches it firmly. Clone size is given for some rows only: seen once, a few or many times, or a class if the clone is expanded.

CDR3 DNA,CDR3 protein,V gene,clone size,D gene,J gene,CDR3 length
TGTGCCAGCAGCTTAAAGCGGGGGGGCCCAGATACGCAGTATTTT,CASSLKRGGPDTQYF,TRBV7-2,once,TRBD2,TRBJ2-3,15
TGTGCCAGCAGGTCCTGGGGGGGTCAGTACTTC,CASRSWGGQYF,TRBV28,.,TRBD2,TRBJ2-7,11
TGTGCCAGCAGTGAAGGTGGGGTGAGAAATTCACCCCTCCACTTT,CASSEGGVRNSPLHF,TRBV2,.,.,TRBJ1-6,15
TGTGCCAGTAGTACGGGGGTGAACACTGAAGCTTTCTTT,CASSTGVNTEAFF,TRBV19,.,.,TRBJ1-1,13
TGTGCCAGCAGTGACGTTGCCTCCGTGAGCTCCTACGAGCAGTACTTC,CASSDVASVSSYEQYF,TRBV6-1,.,.,TRBJ2-7,16
TGTGCCAGCAGCGTAGTTTTACAGGGTACTGAAGCTTTCTTT,CASSVVLQGTEAFF,TRBV9,few,.,TRBJ1-1,14
TGCGCCAGCAGCCGCGCATTCTCTAGCGTTACGGACGAGCAGTACTTC,CASSRAFSSVTDEQYF,TRBV4-3,.,.,TRBJ2-7,16
TGTGCCAGCAGTTTTAGTTACCAAGAGACCCAGTACTTC,CASSFSYQETQYF,TRBV27,.,.,TRBJ2-5,13
TGTGCCAGTCGTTCCTTTGGAGGGGACTATGGCTACACCTTC,CASRSFGGDYGYTF,TRBV19,.,.,TRBJ1-2,14
TGTGCCAGCAGTGAAGCCATCACAGGGTCGGATGGCTACACCTTC,CASSEAITGSDGYTF,TRBV2,.,.,TRBJ1-2,15
TGTGCCAGCAGTTACTGGAACAGGCAGGGGGCTGATGGCTACACCTTC,CASSYWNRQGADGYTF,TRBV6-5,once,TRBD1,TRBJ1-2,16
TGTGCCAGCAGCCTGGGACCGGGACAAACCTACGAGCAGTACTTC,CASSLGPGQTYEQYF,TRBV5-8,.,.,TRBJ2-7,15
TGTGCCAGCTCACCTCTGGGGGGGGCTGGCTACACCTTC,CASSPLGGAGYTF,TRBV18,once,.,TRBJ1-2,13
TGTGCCAGCAGTACACCGGGACTTCAGGGAGAAAAACTGTTTTTT,CASSTPGLQGEKLFF,TRBV6-5,.,.,TRBJ1-4,15
TGTGCCTCGGGGTTAGCAGGTGATACGCAGTATTTT,CASGLAGDTQYF,TRBV5-4,.,.,TRBJ2-3,12
TGTGCCAGCAGCTTAGTAATGGGACGGTCGATGAGTGAAAAACTGTTTTTT,CASSLVMGRSMSEKLFF,TRBV7-9,once,.,TRBJ1-4,17
TGTGCCAGCAAAGTGTCAGGAGCCTCTGGAAACACCATATATTTT,CASKVSGASGNTIYF,TRBV27,.,.,TRBJ1-3,15
TGTGCCAGCAGCTTAGGACAGGGAGTCCATGGCTACACCTTC,CASSLGQGVHGYTF,TRBV7-2,.,TRBD1,TRBJ1-2,14
TGTGCCAGCAGCCCCAAGAACTATGGCTACACCTTC,CASSPKNYGYTF,TRBV7-9,.,.,TRBJ1-2,12
TGTGCCAGCAGCTTTGGGGAGACCCAGTACTTC,CASSFGETQYF,TRBV7-6,.,.,TRBJ2-5,11
TGTGCCAGCACTTTAACCGCGAACACCGGGGAGCTGTTTTTT,CASTLTANTGELFF,TRBV2,.,.,TRBJ2-2,14
TGTGCCAGCAGCTTAGAGCCATTAGGGGGCCCCTATGGCTACACCTTC,CASSLEPLGGPYGYTF,TRBV7-2,.,TRBD1,TRBJ1-2,16
TGTGCCAGCAGCCGGACAGGGGGCGGAAACACCATATATTTT,CASSRTGGGNTIYF,TRBV5-4,.,TRBD1,TRBJ1-3,14
TGTGCCAGCAGTTACTCGGAGGGGTGGGATGGCTACACCTTC,CASSYSEGWDGYTF,TRBV6-5,.,.,TRBJ1-2,14
TGTGCCAGCAGTTCGACAGGACCGGCTAGGGGCATTCAGTACTTC,CASSSTGPARGIQYF,TRBV28,.,.,TRBJ2-4,15
TGCGCCAGCAGCCAAGACGGAGGGGGTCACGGAAACACCATATATTTT,CASSQDGGGHGNTIYF,TRBV4-3,few,.,TRBJ1-3,16
TGTGCCAGTAGTATTTGGACTAGCGGGTCCCAAGAGACCCAGTACTTC,CASSIWTSGSQETQYF,TRBV19,.,TRBD2,TRBJ2-5,16
TGTGCCAGCAGTGAAAAGTGGGCGGGGAGCTCCTACGAGCAGTACTTC,CASSEKWAGSSYEQYF,TRBV2,.,.,TRBJ2-7,16
TGTGCCAGCAGTTACAGGGTAGAGGACTATGGCTACACCTTC,CASSYRVEDYGYTF,TRBV28,.,.,TRBJ1-2,14
TGTGCCAGCAGGGAGGTGGATGAGCAGTTCTTC,CASREVDEQFF,TRBV6-1,.,.,TRBJ2-1,11
TGTGCCAGCAGCCACCCTACTAGCGGGGGGACTCGAGAGACCCAGTACTTC,CASSHPTSGGTRETQYF,TRBV4-2,.,TRBD2,TRBJ2-5,17
TGTGCCAGCAGCCCTCGTGACATACCCTACAATGAGCAGTTCTTC,CASSPRDIPYNEQFF,TRBV28,.,.,TRBJ2-1,15
TGTGCCAGTAGTATAGCGGGGGGGATAACCGGGGAGCTGTTTTTT,CASSIAGGITGELFF,TRBV19,.,TRBD2,TRBJ2-2,15
TGCGCCAGCAGCTTGGATGGATACGAAAACACCATATATTTT,CASSLDGYENTIYF,TRBV5-1,.,.,TRBJ1-3,14
TGTGCCAGCAGTGATCGACCCGCTGGAGAGCAGTTCTTC,CASSDRPAGEQFF,TRBV6-1,.,.,TRBJ2-1,13
TGTGCCAGCAGTGCCGACTGGGCCGTGCAGTACTTC,CASSADWAVQYF,TRBV27,.,.,TRBJ2-7,12
TGTGCCAGCAGCTCGCGAGGTTCTGGGGCCAACGTCCTGACTTTC,CASSSRGSGANVLTF,TRBV5-5,.,.,TRBJ2-6,15
TGTGCCAGTAGTTCAGGGGGGGGGACTGAAGCTTTCTTT,CASSSGGGTEAFF,TRBV19,.,TRBD1,TRBJ1-1,13
TGTGCCAGCAGCGCAACAGGGGACGAAAATGGCTACACCTTC,CASSATGDENGYTF,TRBV7-3,.,TRBD1,TRBJ1-2,14
TGTGCCAGCAGAAACAGGGACAATGAGCAGTTCTTC,CASRNRDNEQFF,TRBV11-1,.,.,TRBJ2-1,12
TGTGCCACTGGCCAGGGGGCCTACGAGCAGTACTTC,CATGQGAYEQYF,TRBV19,.,TRBD1,TRBJ2-7,12
TGTGCCAGCAGTCCTCCTTGGTCAGGGGGCTCAGGTACAACCAGGGAAAAACTGTTTTTT,CASSPPWSGGSGTTREKLFF,TRBV28,.,TRBD1,TRBJ1-4,20
TGTGCCAGCAGTGGATACAGGGGGCAGGGTTACGAGCAGTACTTC,CASSGYRGQGYEQYF,TRBV25-1,.,TRBD1,TRBJ2-7,15
TGTGCCAGTAGTCCCCTGGGACCGGACGGGGAGACCCAGTACTTC,CASSPLGPDGETQYF,TRBV19,.,.,TRBJ2-5,15
TGTGCCAGCAGCTTATTTGGGCTAGCGGGAGTCGATGAGCAGTTCTTC,CASSLFGLAGVDEQFF,TRBV11-2,.,TRBD2,TRBJ2-1,16
TGTGCCAGCAGCACATCCGGGTTACATAATTCACCCCTCCACTTT,CASSTSGLHNSPLHF,TRBV6-5,.,.,TRBJ1-6,15
TGTGCCAGCAGCTCCGACATGGAGAGGACCAATGAGCAGTTCTTC,CASSSDMERTNEQFF,TRBV11-2,.,.,TRBJ2-1,15
TGTGCCAGCAGTCTACATTACCTGTGGGCGAACACCGGGGAGCTGTTTTTT,CASSLHYLWANTGELFF,TRBV2,once,.,TRBJ2-2,17